This T cell receptor beta chain was retrieved from a study of cytomegalovirus exposure and HLA in healthy donors. Study at large: A prior analysis found 95 million to 140 million unique TCR beta sequences from around 190 million T cells. Inside one of the first data releases sat about 85 million unique TCRs taken from HLA-typed donors.

For this clone: Its antigen is as yet unknown.

Study conclusions and caveats: In an earlier analysis, most TCR beta V segments were productive about 90% or about 30% of the time.

The PCR ran on 60 Vbeta and 13 Jbeta primers. TCRdb keeps only in-frame clones here, not all; method: immunoSEQ multiplex PCR. The data contain 100,000 to 150,000 clones, 70% to 75% of them seen just once; the ten biggest clones take up approximately 2%. The V segment lost 5 bases and the J segment 1 base; nucleotides outside the gene matches: 4. Germline lookup yields CDR1 MNHNS and CDR2 SASEGT. The CDR3 has 14 residues. The chain combines TRBV6-1 with TRBJ1-1; 7 bases map to TRBD1. The sequenced material came from PBMCs. This TCR came from a woman aged 40 to 50 in good health and CMV-seropositive. CDR3 nucleotide sequence: TGTGCCAGCAGTTCCTGGACAGGGAACACTGAAGCTTTCTTT. It yields the protein CASSSWTGNTEAFF.